This T cell receptor (beta chain) appears in the sequencing data of a study of OX40 agonist ivuxolimab in advanced cancers. Points from the study as a whole: There were, on average, more expanded clones in CD8+ T cells than in CD4+.

Patients who had autoimmune disease history or got systemic immunosuppression were left out. TCRdb's copy holds only in-frame clones and misses some; the assay was immunoSEQ multiplex PCR. The sample consists of 58,000 or so clones, approximately 92% of them appearing once. V lost 8 bases to trimming and J lost 10 bases, with 23 bases between them. CDR1 and CDR2 (germline): MDHEN, SYDVKM. This CDR3 has 15 amino acids. As concerns this clone: As yet, its antigen is unknown.

The gene calls are TRBV28 and TRBJ1-4; tentatively, D is TRBD1 (6 bases). This sequence was found in an adult with an advanced solid tumor such as melanoma, head and neck, liver or kidney cancer. The source was CD4+ or CD8+ T cells sorted from blood, collected in a trial of the OX40 agonist ivuxolimab. Here the CDR3 reads CASLPSDRTGGKLFF. CDR3 DNA sequence: TGTGCCAGCTTACCTTCCGACAGGACTGGGGGAAAACTGTTTTTT.